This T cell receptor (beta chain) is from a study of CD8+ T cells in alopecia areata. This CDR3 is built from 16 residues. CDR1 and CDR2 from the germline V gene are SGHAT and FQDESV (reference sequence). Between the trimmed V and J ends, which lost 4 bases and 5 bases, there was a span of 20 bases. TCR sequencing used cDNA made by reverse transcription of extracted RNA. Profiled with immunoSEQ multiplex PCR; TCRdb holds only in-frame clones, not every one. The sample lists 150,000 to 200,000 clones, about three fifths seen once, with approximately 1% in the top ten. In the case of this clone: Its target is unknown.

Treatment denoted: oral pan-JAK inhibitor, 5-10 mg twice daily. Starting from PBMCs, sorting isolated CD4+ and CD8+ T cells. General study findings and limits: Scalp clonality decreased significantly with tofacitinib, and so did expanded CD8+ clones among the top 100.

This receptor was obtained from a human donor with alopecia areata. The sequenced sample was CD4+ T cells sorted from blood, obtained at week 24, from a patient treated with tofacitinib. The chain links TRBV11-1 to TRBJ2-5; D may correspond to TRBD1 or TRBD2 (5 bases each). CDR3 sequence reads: CASSSAAGTSGETQYF. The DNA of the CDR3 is TGTGCCAGCAGCTCAGCCGCTGGGACCTCGGGGGAGACCCAGTACTTC.